This TCR beta chain was identified in a study of PD-1 blockade in classical Hodgkin lymphoma. General study points: Sources of repertoire differences remain undefined, possibly disease activity or prior therapy. Reports indicated that newly diagnosed patients had lower baseline TCR diversity than healthy donors did. Newly diagnosed patients had diversity similar to the baseline diversity of complete responders.

Germline CDR1 reads MDHEN; CDR2 reads SYDVKM. V lost 3 bases and J 5 bases, leaving 13 bases between the germline ends. The CDR3 has 15 amino acids. Specified time point: cycle 4 day 1 (C4D1), after less than seven weeks of nivolumab. Relapse was seen in all patients after autologous stem cell transplantation, and brentuximab vedotin exposure was variable. Researchers pulled CD8+ T cells out of thawed PBMCs using magnetic negative selection. Best responses fell into complete response, partial response or progressive disease. The repertoire was sequenced with immunoSEQ multiplex PCR; TCRdb's copy has only in-frame clones and lacks some. Found here are 15,000 to 20,000 clones, approximately 90% of them singletons; the top ten hold about 5%. About this clone itself: No antigen is known for it.

The V and J genes are TRBV28 and TRBJ1-4; D is uncertain. The sequencing here drew on CD8+ T cells from blood, taken before the fourth cycle of nivolumab. The source is a human donor with classical Hodgkin lymphoma. For the CDR3, the DNA is TGTGCCAGCAGTTTTCAAGGGTCGGGCAATGAAAAACTGTTTTTT. Encoded protein: CASSFQGSGNEKLFF.